These T cell receptor beta chains were read from a single sample in a study of beta chain features in type 1 diabetes. Assay: immunoSEQ multiplex PCR; the TCRdb copy retains only in-frame clones and omits some. The data hold over 650,000 clones, with over 13% observed a single time. Material: naive CD4+ T cells from blood. The origin of the receptors is a young man with type 1 diabetes. Both conserved end residues are part of each CDR3. D genes are given only for firm matches. The size entry is marked missing in some rows and otherwise reads once, few, many or a size class.

CDR3nt,CDR3aa,d_gene,abundance,v_gene,j_gene
TGTGCCAGCAGTTTATCGAGGGGTTGGAGGGCCCGCCACGAGCAGTACTTC,CASSLSRGWRARHEQYF,NA,NA,TRBV27,TRBJ2-7
TGTGCCAGTATCCAAACGGGGACAGGGGATTCGAGCTACACCTTC,CASIQTGTGDSSYTF,TRBD1,NA,TRBV19,TRBJ1-2
TGTGCCAGCAGGTTAACAGGGAGGGGCTACGAGCAGTACTTC,CASRLTGRGYEQYF,NA,NA,TRBV6-1,TRBJ2-7
TGTGCCTGGAGTCCTCGACGGTTCGATTCACCCCTCCACTTT,CAWSPRRFDSPLHF,NA,NA,TRBV30,TRBJ1-6
TGTGCCATTTCGGGAACCCAGAACACTGAAGCTTTCTTT,CAISGTQNTEAFF,NA,few,TRBV10-3,TRBJ1-1
TGCGCCAGCAGCTTTGCGGGCATCGCTGAAGCTTTCTTT,CASSFAGIAEAFF,NA,few,TRBV5-1,TRBJ1-1
TGCGCCAGCAGCCGGGACGGACAGGGGGCTGTTGGCTACACCTTC,CASSRDGQGAVGYTF,TRBD1,few,TRBV4-1,TRBJ1-2
TGCAGCGTTGATTGGCCTTCACGGGTTTATGAGCAGTTCTTC,CSVDWPSRVYEQFF,NA,NA,TRBV29-1,TRBJ2-1
TGTGCCAGCAGCTCGTTTGCGACGGACCACAATGAGCAGTTCTTC,CASSSFATDHNEQFF,NA,few,TRBV7-9,TRBJ2-1
TGTGCCAGCAGAGCGGGGGCGGGAAGGAACACCGGGGAGCTGTTTTTT,CASRAGAGRNTGELFF,TRBD2,NA,TRBV7-2,TRBJ2-2
TGCAGCGTTCATTTAAATCTGAACACTGAAGCTTTCTTT,CSVHLNLNTEAFF,NA,NA,TRBV29-1,TRBJ1-1
TGTGCCAGCAGCCGGGAGACGCCAACTATGGACTACACCTTC,CASSRETPTMDYTF,NA,NA,TRBV6-5,TRBJ1-2
TGTGCCATCAACAGTGAGTCTCAGCCCCAGCATTTT,CAINSESQPQHF,NA,few,TRBV10-3,TRBJ1-5
TGCAGTGCGAGGGGCTGGACTGAAGCTTTCTTT,CSARGWTEAFF,NA,few,TRBV20-1,TRBJ1-1
TGTGCCAGCAGTTCTGGACAGCTCAACACTGAAGCTTTCTTT,CASSSGQLNTEAFF,NA,NA,TRBV28,TRBJ1-1
TGTGCCAGCAGTTTATCGCGCGGGCGACAAGAGACCCAGTACTTC,CASSLSRGRQETQYF,NA,NA,TRBV27,TRBJ2-5
TGTGCCAGCAGCCCCGAAGGGAACTATGGCTACACCTTC,CASSPEGNYGYTF,NA,few,TRBV2,TRBJ1-2
TGTGCCAGCAGCGCCTTGACAGGGTCTAACTATGGCTACACCTTC,CASSALTGSNYGYTF,TRBD1,NA,TRBV11-2,TRBJ1-2
TGTGCCAGCAGCTTGGTGGGAACCGGGGAGACCCAGTACTTC,CASSLVGTGETQYF,NA,NA,TRBV5-4,TRBJ2-5
TGTGCCATCAGCCCGTTACAGGGTGAAGCTTTCTTT,CAISPLQGEAFF,NA,few,TRBV10-3,TRBJ1-1
TGTGCCAGCTCATTCCGGGAGGCAGATACGCAGTATTTT,CASSFREADTQYF,TRBD2,NA,TRBV18,TRBJ2-3
TGTGCCTGGAGTTACCCCACAGACACCTCTGGAAACACCATATATTTT,CAWSYPTDTSGNTIYF,NA,NA,TRBV30,TRBJ1-3
TGCGCCAGCAGCCATCATGTACCAGGGGAGCAGTACTTC,CASSHHVPGEQYF,NA,NA,TRBV4-1,TRBJ2-7
TGTGCCAGCAGCTTGGCTAGTATATCCTTACCAAGCTCCTACAATGAGCAGTTCTTC,CASSLASISLPSSYNEQFF,NA,few,TRBV5-6,TRBJ2-1
TGCAGTTTATCGGGAGGGGTGGACGGTCCAGATACGCAGTATTTT,CSLSGGVDGPDTQYF,TRBD2,few,TRBV29-1,TRBJ2-3
TGCAGTGCTAGGGGCTATGGCTACACCTTC,CSARGYGYTF,NA,few,TRBV20-1,TRBJ1-2
TGTGCCAGCAGTGAGGGGTCACCCCTCCACTTT,CASSEGSPLHF,NA,NA,TRBV6-1,TRBJ1-6
TGTGCCAGCAGTGGCGGGGACCTTGTTGAGACCCAGTACTTC,CASSGGDLVETQYF,NA,NA,TRBV6-5,TRBJ2-5
TGTGCCAGCAGCTTAGCGGCTTCCCAAGAGACCCAGTACTTC,CASSLAASQETQYF,NA,NA,TRBV7-2,TRBJ2-5
TGTGCCTGGAGTGTCAAGAGAGGGGCCCCCAATCAGCCCCAGCATTTT,CAWSVKRGAPNQPQHF,NA,NA,TRBV30,TRBJ1-5
TGCAGCGTTACAAGCGGAGCCGGGACTCCCTACACAGATACGCAGTATTTT,CSVTSGAGTPYTDTQYF,NA,few,TRBV29-1,TRBJ2-3
TGTGCCAGCAGACGAACCGGGACAGCCTCCTACGAGCAGTACTTC,CASRRTGTASYEQYF,TRBD1,few,TRBV6-5,TRBJ2-7
TGCGCCAGCGGAGTTAACAGGGAGTGGAGCACAGATACGCAGTATTTT,CASGVNREWSTDTQYF,NA,NA,TRBV4-3,TRBJ2-3
TGTGCCAGCAGTTCCGACAGGGACAATGAAAAACTGTTTTTT,CASSSDRDNEKLFF,TRBD1,few,TRBV27,TRBJ1-4
TGTGCCAGCAGCTTGGCAGGGACAGGAGGGGAGACCCAGTACTTC,CASSLAGTGGETQYF,TRBD1,NA,TRBV7-6,TRBJ2-5